A single T cell receptor (beta chain) is shown here with its context. This sample was included in a study of shared clonotypes between healthy human individuals. Using immunoSEQ multiplex PCR, the repertoire was profiled, and TCRdb retains in-frame clones only, with some absent. The sample contains about half a million clones, 81% of which appear only once. The source material was PBMCs. This receptor was taken from a woman aged 40 to 50 in good health. Some clones in this sample may be carry-over from other donors' samples.

The DNA for the CDR3 is TGTGCCAGCATCCCCATCCGACTAGCGGGAAGCCACTACGAGCAGTACTTC. It yields the protein CASIPIRLAGSHYEQYF. The chain links TRBV9 to TRBJ2-7; the match to TRBD2 covers 11 bases. The CDR3 has 17 residues. Trimming at V came to 6 bases and at J to 3 bases, leaving 14 bases not matched to a gene. CDR1 SGDLS and CDR2 YYNGEE come from the germline V gene.